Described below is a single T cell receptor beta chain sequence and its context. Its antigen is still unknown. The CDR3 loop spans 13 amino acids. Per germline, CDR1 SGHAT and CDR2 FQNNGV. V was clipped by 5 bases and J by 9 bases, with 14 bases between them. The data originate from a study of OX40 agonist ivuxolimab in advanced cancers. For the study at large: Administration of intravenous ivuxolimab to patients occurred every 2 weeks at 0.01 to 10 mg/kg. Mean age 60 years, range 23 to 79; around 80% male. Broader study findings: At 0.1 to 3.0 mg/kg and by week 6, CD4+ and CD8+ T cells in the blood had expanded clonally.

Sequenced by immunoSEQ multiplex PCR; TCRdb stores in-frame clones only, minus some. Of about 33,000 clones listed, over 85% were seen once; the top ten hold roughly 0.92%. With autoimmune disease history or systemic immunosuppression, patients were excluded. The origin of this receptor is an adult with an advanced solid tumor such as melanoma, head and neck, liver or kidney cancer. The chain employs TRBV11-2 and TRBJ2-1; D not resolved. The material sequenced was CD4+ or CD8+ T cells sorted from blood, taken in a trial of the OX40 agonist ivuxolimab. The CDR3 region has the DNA TGTGCCAGCAGCCCTGGACGGGTTGCTGAGCAGTTCTTC. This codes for CASSPGRVAEQFF.